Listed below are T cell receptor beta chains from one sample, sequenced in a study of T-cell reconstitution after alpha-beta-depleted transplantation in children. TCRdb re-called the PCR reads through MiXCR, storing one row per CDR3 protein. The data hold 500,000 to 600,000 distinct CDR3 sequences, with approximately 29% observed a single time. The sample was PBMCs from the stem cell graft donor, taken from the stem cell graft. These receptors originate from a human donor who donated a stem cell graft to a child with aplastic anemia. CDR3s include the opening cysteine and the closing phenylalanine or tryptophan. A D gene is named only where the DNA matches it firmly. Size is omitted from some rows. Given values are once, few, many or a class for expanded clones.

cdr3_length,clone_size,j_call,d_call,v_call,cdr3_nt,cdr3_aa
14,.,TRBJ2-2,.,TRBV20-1,TGCAGTGCTAGAGGGGCCGGTGACACCGGGGAGCTGTTTTTT,CSARGAGDTGELFF
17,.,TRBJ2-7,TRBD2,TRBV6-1,TGTGCCAGCACCAGAGGACTAGCGGGAAATATTATCTACGAGCAGTACTTC,CASTRGLAGNIIYEQYF
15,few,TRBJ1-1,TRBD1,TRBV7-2,TGTGCCAGCAGCTCGCAGGGGGGTGTGAACACTGAAGCTTTCTTT,CASSSQGGVNTEAFF
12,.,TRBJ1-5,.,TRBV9,TGTGCCAGCAGCGTAGGGGATCAGCCCCAGCATTTT,CASSVGDQPQHF
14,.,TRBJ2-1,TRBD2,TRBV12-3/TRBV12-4,TGTGCCAGCAGCCCGGGGGGGTCCGTCGATGAGCAGTTCTTC,CASSPGGSVDEQFF
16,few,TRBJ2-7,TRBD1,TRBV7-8,TGTGCCAGCAGCTTCTTGGGCGGGACAGGGATAGGCGAGCAGTACTTC,CASSFLGGTGIGEQYF
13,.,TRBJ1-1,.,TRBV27,TGTGCCAGCAGTTTATCGCGGTCGATGGAAGCTTTCTTT,CASSLSRSMEAFF
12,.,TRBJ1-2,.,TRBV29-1,TGCAGCGTTGGAGACAGGCTCTATGGCTACACCTTC,CSVGDRLYGYTF
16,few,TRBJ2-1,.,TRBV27,TGTGCCAGCAGTTTAACCGGGACTTACTCCTACAATGAGCAGTTCTTC,CASSLTGTYSYNEQFF
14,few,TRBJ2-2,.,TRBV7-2,TGTGCCAGCAGCTTAGGCGGGACCTACGGGGAGCTGTTTTTT,CASSLGGTYGELFF
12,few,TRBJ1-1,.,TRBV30,TGTGCCTGGAGCCCAGCGAACACTGAAGCTTTCTTT,CAWSPANTEAFF
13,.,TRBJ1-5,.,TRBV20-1,TGCAGTGTAAACCAGGGGAGCAATCAGCCCCAGCATTTT,CSVNQGSNQPQHF
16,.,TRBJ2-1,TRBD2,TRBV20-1,TGCAGTGCTAGCTCTTCGGGAGCGGGAGTTAGTGGTGAGCAGTTCTTC,CSASSSGAGVSGEQFF
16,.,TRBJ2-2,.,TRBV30,TGTGCCTGGAGTGTGAGACGGGGCTTAAGTACCGGGGAGCTGTTTTTT,CAWSVRRGLSTGELFF
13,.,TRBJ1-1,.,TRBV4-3,TGCGCCAGCAGCCACCCCGGGACGGGCGTGACTTTCTTT,CASSHPGTGVTFF
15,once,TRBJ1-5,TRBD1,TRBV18,TGTGCCAGCTCGCCGACAGGGAGTCGCAATCAGCCCCAGCATTTT,CASSPTGSRNQPQHF
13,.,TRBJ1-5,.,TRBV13,TGTGCCATCAGCTTAGGATCATTTCAACCCCAGCATTTT,CAISLGSFQPQHF
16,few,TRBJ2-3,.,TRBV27,TGTGCCAGCAGTCCCAAGACAGGAGCTAGCACAGATACGCAGTATTTT,CASSPKTGASTDTQYF
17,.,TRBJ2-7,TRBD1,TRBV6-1,TGTGCCAGCAGTGAAGCGTCTCTGGGACAGGGAGTGTCCGAGCAGTACTTC,CASSEASLGQGVSEQYF
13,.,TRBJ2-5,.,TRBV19,TGTGCCAGTACTCCTACAGGGAGGGAGACCCAGTACTTC,CASTPTGRETQYF
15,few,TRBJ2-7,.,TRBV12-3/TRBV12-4,TGTGCCAGCAGCCAGGACCCCGGGGCCGCGGGAGAGCAGTACTTC,CASSQDPGAAGEQYF
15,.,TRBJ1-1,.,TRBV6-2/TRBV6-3,TGTGCCAGCAGTTACCTGGGGAGGATGAACACTGAAGCTTTCTTT,CASSYLGRMNTEAFF
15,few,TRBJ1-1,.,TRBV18,TGTGCCAGCTCACCAGGAACTCATCAGAACACTGAAGCTTTCTTT,CASSPGTHQNTEAFF
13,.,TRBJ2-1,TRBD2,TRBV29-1,TGCAGCGTTGAATCCGGGACTAGCAATGAGCAGTTCTTC,CSVESGTSNEQFF
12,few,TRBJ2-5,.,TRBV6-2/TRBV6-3,TGTGCCAGCAGTCCCGGGACAGAGACCCAGTACTTC,CASSPGTETQYF
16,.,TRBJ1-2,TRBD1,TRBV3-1,TGTGCCAGCAGCCAGCCGGGACAGGCAACTAACTATGGCTACACCTTC,CASSQPGQATNYGYTF
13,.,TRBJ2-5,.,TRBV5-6,TGTGCCAGCAGCTTGGAGCTAGCGAAGACCCAGTACTTC,CASSLELAKTQYF
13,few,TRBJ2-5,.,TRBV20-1,TGCAGTGCACCGGGCCTCTGGCAGGAGACCCAGTACTTC,CSAPGLWQETQYF
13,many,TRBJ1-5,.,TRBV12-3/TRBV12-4,TGTGCCAGCAGTTTAGGGCTAAATCAGCCCCAGCATTTT,CASSLGLNQPQHF
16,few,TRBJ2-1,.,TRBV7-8,TGTGCCAGCAGCTTAGACAGGGGAGGGGTTAACAATGAGCAGTTCTTC,CASSLDRGGVNNEQFF
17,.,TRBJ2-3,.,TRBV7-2,TGTGCCAGCAGCTTAGGACCTCCCGGGAGAGGGACAGATACGCAGTATTTT,CASSLGPPGRGTDTQYF
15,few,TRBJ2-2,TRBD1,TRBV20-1,TGCAGTGCTATATCAGGGGGAGCCAAGAGGGGGGAGCTGTTTTTT,CSAISGGAKRGELFF
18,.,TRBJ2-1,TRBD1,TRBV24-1,TGTGCCACCAGTGAGTCACCGGGACAGGGGGCAGCCTACAATGAGCAGTTCTTC,CATSESPGQGAAYNEQFF
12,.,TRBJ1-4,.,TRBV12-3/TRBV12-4,TGTGCCAGCAGTTTACGGGGGGCGAAACTGTTTTTT,CASSLRGAKLFF
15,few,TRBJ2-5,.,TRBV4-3,TGCGCCAGCAGCCAAGATTCGGGACACCGAGGGACCCAGTACTTC,CASSQDSGHRGTQYF
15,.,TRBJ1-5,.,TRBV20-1,TGCAGTGCTAGAGAGGGGGGACGGCGCAATCAGCCCCAGCATTTT,CSAREGGRRNQPQHF
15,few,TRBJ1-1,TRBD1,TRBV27,TGTGCCAGCACCACAAGACAGGGCCCTGGGTCGGAAGCTTTCTTT,CASTTRQGPGSEAFF
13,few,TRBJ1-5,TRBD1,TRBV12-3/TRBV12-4,TGTGCCAGCAGTCGGACAGGGATCGAGCCCCAGCATTTT,CASSRTGIEPQHF
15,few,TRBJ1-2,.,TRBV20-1,TGCAGTGCTAGAGGTCTGGTAGGCGGTAGCTATGGCTACACCTTC,CSARGLVGGSYGYTF
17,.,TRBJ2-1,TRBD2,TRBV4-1,TGCGCCAGCAGCCAAGACCCCGGACTAGCAGAATACAATGAGCAGTTCTTC,CASSQDPGLAEYNEQFF
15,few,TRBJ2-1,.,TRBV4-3,TGCGCCAGCAGCCAAGATTTTGGGCAATACAATGAGCAGTTCTTC,CASSQDFGQYNEQFF
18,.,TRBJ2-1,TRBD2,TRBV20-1,TGCAGTGCTAGAGATTGGCTAGCGGGAGCCATTTATCCCAATGAGCAGTTCTTC,CSARDWLAGAIYPNEQFF
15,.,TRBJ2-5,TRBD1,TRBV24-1,TGTGCCACGCGGGACAGGATGTCCACCAGGGAGACCCAGTACTTC,CATRDRMSTRETQYF
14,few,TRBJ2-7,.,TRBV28,TGTGCCAGCAGTTTCTTAGGCGCCAGCTACGAGCAGTACTTC,CASSFLGASYEQYF
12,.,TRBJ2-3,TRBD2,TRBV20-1,TGCAGTGGACTAGCGAACACAGATACGCAGTATTTT,CSGLANTDTQYF